This T cell receptor beta chain came from a study of T cells in Graves' hyperthyroidism and ophthalmopathy. Study results and caveats: Ophthalmopathy was separated from stable hyperthyroidism by a 13 V-J model.

This clonotype was seen more than once but under ten times. The antigen remains undetermined. Amplification of TCR beta CDR3 regions used RNA as the template. An initial round of RT-PCR targeting the TCR CDR3 relied on the HTBI primer set. TCRdb reanalysed the multiplex PCR reads using MiXCR and keeps one entry per CDR3 protein. This table holds approximately 640,000 distinct CDR3 sequences, roughly 15% found once. Trimming cost V 0 bases and J 0 bases, with 5 bases left between them. The V gene's germline CDR1 is SGHTA and CDR2 FQGNSA. CDR3 length: 15 amino acids. The J gene is TRBJ2-2, the V gene TRBV7-2; D unresolved. The source is a woman aged 30 to 39 with Graves' hyperthyroidism. Sample: blood. The chain's CDR3 is CASSLARANTGELFF. The CDR3 nucleotides read TGTGCCAGCAGCTTAGCTCGGGCGAACACCGGGGAGCTGTTTTTT.